This T cell receptor (beta chain) was identified in a study of CD8+ T cells in alopecia areata. Treatment defined: oral pan-JAK inhibitor, 5-10 mg twice daily. In regard to this clone: Its antigen is not identified.

Study results and caveats: There were many expanded lesional clones persisting in scalp and blood during tofacitinib. Patients shared TCRs less clearly than mice did, possibly for HLA-related reasons.

cDNA prepared by RNA extraction and subsequent reverse transcription served as the template for sequencing. TCRdb keeps only in-frame clones here, not all; method: immunoSEQ multiplex PCR. This sample yields about 180,000 clones, of which about 55% are seen a single time; less than 14% belongs to the top ten. Trimming took 5 bases from V and 6 from J, leaving 7 bases between them. This CDR3 region has 12 residues. The V gene's germline CDR1 is SEHNR and CDR2 FQNEAQ (reference sequence). The input for sequencing was CD8+ T cells sorted from blood, taken at week 24, from a patient treated with tofacitinib. The receptor's source is a human donor with alopecia areata. The rearrangement links TRBV7-9 to TRBJ2-2, with a weak D call TRBD1 (6 bases). As DNA, the CDR3 is TGTGCCAGCAGCCAGGGGTCCGGGGAGCTGTTTTTT. Protein product: CASSQGSGELFF.